The source of this T cell receptor (beta chain) is a study of shared clonotypes between healthy human individuals. Findings and caveats of the study: A few donors held 5% to 5.5% of naive CD4 clonotypes in common.

A word on this clone: Its antigen is not known.

Several immunoSEQ plates held equal portions of the genomic DNA taken from each subset. Sequencing used immunoSEQ multiplex PCR; TCRdb keeps in-frame clones, though not all of them. The data show approximately 650,000 clones, just under 97% seen once. Naive CD8 cells lacked CD45RO and underwent positive selection for CCR7, leaving out terminally differentiated effector memory CD45RA+ cells. Material for sequencing was naive CD8+ T cells sorted from blood. The origin of this receptor is a woman under 40 in good health.

CDR3 DNA sequence: TGTGCCAGCAGCTTAGCCGTAGGAGGTGGGTACGAGCAGTACTTC. Translated: CASSLAVGGGYEQYF. V usage is TRBV7-9 and J usage is TRBJ2-5; a weak D match, TRBD2 (5 bases). The closer fit of TRBJ2-7 to the DNA end suggests the J call may be wrong. The CDR3 sequence is 15 residues long. Germline assignment: CDR1 SEHNR and CDR2 FQNEAQ (reference sequence).